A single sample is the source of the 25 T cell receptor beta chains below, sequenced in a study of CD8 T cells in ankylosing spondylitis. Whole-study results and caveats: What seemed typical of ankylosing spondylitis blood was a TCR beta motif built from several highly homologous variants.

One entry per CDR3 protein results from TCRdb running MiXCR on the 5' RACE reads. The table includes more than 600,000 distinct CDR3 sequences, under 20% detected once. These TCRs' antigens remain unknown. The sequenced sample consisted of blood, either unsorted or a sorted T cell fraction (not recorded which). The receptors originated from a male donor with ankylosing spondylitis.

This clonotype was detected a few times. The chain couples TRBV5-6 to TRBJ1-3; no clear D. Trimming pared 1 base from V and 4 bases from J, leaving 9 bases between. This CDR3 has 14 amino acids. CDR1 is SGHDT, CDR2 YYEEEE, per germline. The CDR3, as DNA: TGTGCCAGCAGCTTGTTGAAGAAAGGAAACACCATATATTTT. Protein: CASSLLKKGNTIYF.

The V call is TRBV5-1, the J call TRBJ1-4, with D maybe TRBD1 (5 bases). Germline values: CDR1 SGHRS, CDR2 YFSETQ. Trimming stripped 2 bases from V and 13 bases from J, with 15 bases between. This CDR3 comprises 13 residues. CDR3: CASSFAGTEGLFF. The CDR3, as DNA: TGCGCCAGCAGCTTCGCAGGGACTGAGGGACTGTTTTTT.

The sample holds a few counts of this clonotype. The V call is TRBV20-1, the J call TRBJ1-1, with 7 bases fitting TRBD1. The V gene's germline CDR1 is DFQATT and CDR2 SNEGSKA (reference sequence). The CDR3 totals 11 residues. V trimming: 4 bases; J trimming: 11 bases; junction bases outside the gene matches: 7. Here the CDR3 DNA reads TGCAGTGCTACCAGGGACAGTGGGGCTTTCTTT. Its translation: CSATRDSGAFF.

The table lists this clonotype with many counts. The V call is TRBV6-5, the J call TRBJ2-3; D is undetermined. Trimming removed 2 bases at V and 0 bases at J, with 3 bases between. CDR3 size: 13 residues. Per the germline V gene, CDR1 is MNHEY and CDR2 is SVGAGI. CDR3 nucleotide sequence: TGTGCCAGCAGTTACGGAAGCACAGATACGCAGTATTTT. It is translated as CASSYGSTDTQYF.

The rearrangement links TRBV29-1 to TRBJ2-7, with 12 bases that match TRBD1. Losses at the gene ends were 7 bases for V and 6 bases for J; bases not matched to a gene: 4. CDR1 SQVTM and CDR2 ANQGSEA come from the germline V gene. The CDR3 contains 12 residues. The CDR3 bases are TGCAGCGCCTGGGACAGGGGGCTCGAGCAGTACTTC. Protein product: CSAWDRGLEQYF.

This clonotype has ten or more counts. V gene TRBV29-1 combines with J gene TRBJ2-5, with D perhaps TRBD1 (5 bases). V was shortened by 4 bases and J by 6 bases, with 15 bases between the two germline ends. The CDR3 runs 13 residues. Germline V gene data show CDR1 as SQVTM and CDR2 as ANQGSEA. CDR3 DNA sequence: TGCAGCGTTGTCTTCGAACAGGATCAGACCCAGTACTTC. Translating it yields CSVVFEQDQTQYF.

The CDR3 spells CASSLRRENGYTF. DNA for the CDR3: TGTGCCAGCAGTTTAAGGAGGGAAAATGGCTACACCTTC. The V call is TRBV27, the J call TRBJ1-2, with D unclear. Germline assignment: CDR1 MNHEY and CDR2 SMNVEV (reference sequence). This CDR3 contains 13 residues. V was cut by 2 bases and J by 6 bases, with 10 bases left in between.

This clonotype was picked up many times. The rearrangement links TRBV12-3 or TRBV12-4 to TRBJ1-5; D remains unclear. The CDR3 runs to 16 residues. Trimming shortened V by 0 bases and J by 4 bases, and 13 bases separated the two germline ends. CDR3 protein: CASSLATGPDNQPQHF. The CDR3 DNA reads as TGTGCCAGCAGTTTAGCTACCGGGCCCGATAATCAGCCCCAGCATTTT.

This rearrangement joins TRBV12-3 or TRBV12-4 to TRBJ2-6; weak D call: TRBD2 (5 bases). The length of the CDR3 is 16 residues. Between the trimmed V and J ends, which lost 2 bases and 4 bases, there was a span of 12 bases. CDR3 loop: CASSLWDSSGANVLTF. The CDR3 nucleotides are TGTGCCAGCAGTTTATGGGATTCTAGCGGGGCCAACGTCCTGACTTTC.

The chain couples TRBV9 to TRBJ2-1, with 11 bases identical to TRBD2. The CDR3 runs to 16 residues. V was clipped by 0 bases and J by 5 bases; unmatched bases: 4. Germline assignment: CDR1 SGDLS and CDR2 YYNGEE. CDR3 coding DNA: TGTGCCAGCAGCGTAGGGACTAGCGGGCTTAACAATGAGCAGTTCTTC. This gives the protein CASSVGTSGLNNEQFF.

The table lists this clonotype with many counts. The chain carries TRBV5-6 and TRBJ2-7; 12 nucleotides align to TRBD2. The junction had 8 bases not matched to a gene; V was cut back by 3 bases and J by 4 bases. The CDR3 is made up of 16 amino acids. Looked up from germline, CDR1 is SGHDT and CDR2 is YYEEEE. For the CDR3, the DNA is TGTGCCAGCAGCTCGCTGACTAGCGGGAGAGGGTACGAGCAGTACTTC. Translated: CASSSLTSGRGYEQYF.

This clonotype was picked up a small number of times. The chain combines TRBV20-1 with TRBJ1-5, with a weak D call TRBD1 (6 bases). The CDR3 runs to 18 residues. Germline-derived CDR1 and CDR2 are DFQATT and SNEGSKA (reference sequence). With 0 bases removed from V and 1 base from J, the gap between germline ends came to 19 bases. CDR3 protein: CSARDGPRGALSNQPQHF. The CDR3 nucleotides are TGCAGTGCTAGAGATGGCCCCCGGGGGGCGCTGAGCAATCAGCCCCAGCATTTT.

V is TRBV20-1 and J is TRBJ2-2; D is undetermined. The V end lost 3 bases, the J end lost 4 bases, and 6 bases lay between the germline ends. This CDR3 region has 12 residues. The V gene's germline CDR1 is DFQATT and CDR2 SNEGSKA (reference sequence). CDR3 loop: CSARRSTGELFF. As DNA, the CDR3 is TGCAGTGCTAGGCGTTCCACCGGGGAGCTGTTTTTT.

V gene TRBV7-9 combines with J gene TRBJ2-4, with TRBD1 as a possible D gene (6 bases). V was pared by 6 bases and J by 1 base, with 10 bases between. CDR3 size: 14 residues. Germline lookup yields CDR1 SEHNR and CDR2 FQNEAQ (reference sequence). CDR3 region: CASSPGEAKNIQYF. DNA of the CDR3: TGTGCCAGCAGTCCAGGGGAGGCCAAAAACATTCAGTACTTC.

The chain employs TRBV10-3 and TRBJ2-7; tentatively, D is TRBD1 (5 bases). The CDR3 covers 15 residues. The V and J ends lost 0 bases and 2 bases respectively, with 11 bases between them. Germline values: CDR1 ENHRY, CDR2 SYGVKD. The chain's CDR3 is CAISESRVTAYEQYF. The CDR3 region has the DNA TGTGCCATCAGTGAGTCCAGGGTGACCGCCTACGAGCAGTACTTC.

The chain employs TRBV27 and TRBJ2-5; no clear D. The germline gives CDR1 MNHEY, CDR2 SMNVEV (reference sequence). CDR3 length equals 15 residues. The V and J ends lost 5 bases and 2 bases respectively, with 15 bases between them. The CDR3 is CASSPLGLPQETQYF. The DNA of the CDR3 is TGTGCCAGCAGTCCTCTCGGGCTACCTCAAGAGACCCAGTACTTC.

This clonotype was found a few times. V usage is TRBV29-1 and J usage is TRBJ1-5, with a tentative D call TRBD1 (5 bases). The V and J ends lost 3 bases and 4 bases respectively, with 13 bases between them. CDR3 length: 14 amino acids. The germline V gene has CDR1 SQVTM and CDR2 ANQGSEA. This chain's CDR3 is CSVETPGGNQPQHF. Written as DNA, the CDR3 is TGCAGCGTTGAGACCCCGGGGGGTAATCAGCCCCAGCATTTT.

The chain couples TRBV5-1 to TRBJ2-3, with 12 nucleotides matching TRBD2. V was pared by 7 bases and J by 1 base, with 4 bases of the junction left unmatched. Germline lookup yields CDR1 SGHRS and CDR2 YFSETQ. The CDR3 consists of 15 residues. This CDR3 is CASQRTSGGTDTQYF. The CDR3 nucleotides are TGCGCCAGCCAAAGGACTAGCGGGGGCACAGATACGCAGTATTTT.

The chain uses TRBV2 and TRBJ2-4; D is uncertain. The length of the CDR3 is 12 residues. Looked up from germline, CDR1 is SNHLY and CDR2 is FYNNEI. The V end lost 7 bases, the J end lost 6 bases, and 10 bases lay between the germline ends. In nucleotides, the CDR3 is TGTGCCAGCAACGGAGCGATAAACATTCAGTACTTC. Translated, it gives CASNGAINIQYF.

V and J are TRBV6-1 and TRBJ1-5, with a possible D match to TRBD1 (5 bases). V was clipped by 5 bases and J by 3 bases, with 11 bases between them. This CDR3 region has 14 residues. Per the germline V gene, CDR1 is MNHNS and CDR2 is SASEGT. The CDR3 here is CASSMTVANQPQHF. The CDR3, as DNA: TGTGCCAGCAGTATGACAGTCGCCAATCAGCCCCAGCATTTT.

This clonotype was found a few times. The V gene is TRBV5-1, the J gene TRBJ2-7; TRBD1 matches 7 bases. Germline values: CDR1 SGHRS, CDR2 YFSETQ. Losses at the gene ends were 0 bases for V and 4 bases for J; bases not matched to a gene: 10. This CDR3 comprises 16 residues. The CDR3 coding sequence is TGCGCCAGCAGCTTGGAGGGGGCGTTAGTGTCGTACGAGCAGTACTTC. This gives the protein CASSLEGALVSYEQYF.

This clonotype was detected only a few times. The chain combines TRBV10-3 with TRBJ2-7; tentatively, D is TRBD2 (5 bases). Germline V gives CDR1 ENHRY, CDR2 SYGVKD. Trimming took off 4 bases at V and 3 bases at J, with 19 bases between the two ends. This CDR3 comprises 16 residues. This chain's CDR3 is CAISVLSGGADYEQYF. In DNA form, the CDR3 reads TGTGCCATCAGTGTTTTAAGTGGAGGAGCGGACTACGAGCAGTACTTC.

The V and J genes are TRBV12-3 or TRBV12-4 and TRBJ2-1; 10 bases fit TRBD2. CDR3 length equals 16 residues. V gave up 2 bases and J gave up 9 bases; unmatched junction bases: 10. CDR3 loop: CASSLRLAGRTVEQFF. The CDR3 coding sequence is TGTGCCAGCAGTTTACGACTAGCGGGTAGGACGGTTGAGCAGTTCTTC.

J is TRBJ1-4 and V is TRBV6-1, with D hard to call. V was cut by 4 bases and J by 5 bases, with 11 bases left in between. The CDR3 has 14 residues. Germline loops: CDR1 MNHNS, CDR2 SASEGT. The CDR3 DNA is TGTGCCAGCAGTGTCACGGGGAACAATGAAAAACTGTTTTTT. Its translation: CASSVTGNNEKLFF.

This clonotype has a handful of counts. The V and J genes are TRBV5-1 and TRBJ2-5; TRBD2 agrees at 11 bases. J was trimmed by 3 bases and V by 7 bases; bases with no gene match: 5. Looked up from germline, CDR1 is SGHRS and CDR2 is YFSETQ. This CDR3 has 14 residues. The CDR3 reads CASSGTSGKETQYF. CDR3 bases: TGCGCCAGCTCCGGGACTAGCGGTAAAGAGACCCAGTACTTC.